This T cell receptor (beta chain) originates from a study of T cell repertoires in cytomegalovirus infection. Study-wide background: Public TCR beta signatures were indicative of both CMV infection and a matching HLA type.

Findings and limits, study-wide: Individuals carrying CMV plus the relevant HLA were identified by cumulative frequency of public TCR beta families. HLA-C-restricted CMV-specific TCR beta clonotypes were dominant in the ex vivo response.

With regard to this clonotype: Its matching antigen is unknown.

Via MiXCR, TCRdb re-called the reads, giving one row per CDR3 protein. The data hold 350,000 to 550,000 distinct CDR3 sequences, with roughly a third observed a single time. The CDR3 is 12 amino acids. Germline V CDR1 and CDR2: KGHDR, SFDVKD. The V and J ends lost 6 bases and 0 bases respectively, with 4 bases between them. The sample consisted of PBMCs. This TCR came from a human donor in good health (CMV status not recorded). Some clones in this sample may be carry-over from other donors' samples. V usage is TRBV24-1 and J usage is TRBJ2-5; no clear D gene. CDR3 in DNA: TGTGCCACCAGTAACTACCAAGAGACCCAGTACTTC. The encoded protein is CATSNYQETQYF.